This is a list of T cell receptor beta chains from one sample in a study of blood T cell repertoires in COVID-19. Generated by immunoSEQ multiplex PCR, the TCRdb table keeps only in-frame clones and is missing some. The data contain 340,000 or so clones, approximately 83% of them seen just once; the ten biggest clones take up roughly 4.2%. The sequenced sample consisted of PBMCs or T cells enriched from blood (not recorded which). These receptors all stem from a middle-aged woman with acute COVID-19. The CDR3 runs from the conserved cysteine through the conserved F or W. D genes are given only for firm matches. Some rows mark clone size as missing; the rest say once, few, many or name a class of expanded clone.

clone size: NA; V gene: TRBV2; D gene: TRBD1; J gene: TRBJ2-2; CDR3 protein: CASSGVQGATGELFF; CDR3 DNA: TGTGCCAGCAGTGGGGTACAGGGGGCCACCGGGGAGCTGTTTTTT
clone size: NA; V gene: TRBV25-1; D gene: TRBD1; J gene: TRBJ2-2; CDR3 protein: CASSKGQMNTGELFF; CDR3 DNA: TGTGCCAGCAGTAAGGGACAGATGAACACCGGGGAGCTGTTTTTT
clone size: NA; V gene: TRBV6-1; D gene: NA; J gene: TRBJ2-4; CDR3 protein: CASSEGRDEVAKNIQYF; CDR3 DNA: TGTGCCAGCAGTGAAGGGAGGGACGAGGTTGCCAAAAACATTCAGTACTTC
clone size: few; V gene: TRBV7-3; D gene: TRBD2; J gene: TRBJ2-1; CDR3 protein: CASSLTNSAGVTNEQFF; CDR3 DNA: TGTGCCAGCAGCTTAACAAATTCAGCGGGAGTTACCAATGAGCAGTTCTTC
clone size: NA; V gene: TRBV19; D gene: TRBD2; J gene: TRBJ2-1; CDR3 protein: CASSIELRASGRNNEQFF; CDR3 DNA: TGTGCCAGTAGTATAGAGTTAAGGGCTAGCGGGAGGAACAATGAGCAGTTCTTC
clone size: NA; V gene: TRBV12-3/TRBV12-4; D gene: NA; J gene: TRBJ1-6; CDR3 protein: CASSPRGSPLHF; CDR3 DNA: TGTGCCAGCAGTCCCCGGGGTTCACCCCTCCACTTT
clone size: NA; V gene: TRBV24-1; D gene: TRBD1; J gene: TRBJ2-6; CDR3 protein: CATSEREAGGGSGANVLTF; CDR3 DNA: TGTGCCACCAGTGAGAGAGAGGCAGGGGGCGGCTCTGGGGCCAACGTCCTGACTTTC
clone size: NA; V gene: TRBV4-3; D gene: TRBD1; J gene: TRBJ1-2; CDR3 protein: CASSQDGNGQDYGYTF; CDR3 DNA: TGCGCCAGCAGCCAAGATGGGAATGGACAGGACTATGGCTACACCTTC
clone size: NA; V gene: TRBV5-1; D gene: NA; J gene: TRBJ1-4; CDR3 protein: CASSFSGGKLFF; CDR3 DNA: TGCGCCAGCAGCTTTTCGGGGGGGAAACTGTTTTTT
clone size: NA; V gene: TRBV5-4; D gene: TRBD1; J gene: TRBJ2-5; CDR3 protein: CASSSRQGAKETQYF; CDR3 DNA: TGTGCCAGCAGCTCGCGACAGGGGGCAAAGGAGACCCAGTACTTC
clone size: NA; V gene: TRBV7-9; D gene: TRBD1; J gene: TRBJ1-1; CDR3 protein: CASSRHWDRNTEAFF; CDR3 DNA: TGTGCCAGCAGCCGACATTGGGACAGGAACACTGAAGCTTTCTTT
clone size: few; V gene: TRBV3-1/TRBV3-2; D gene: NA; J gene: TRBJ1-4; CDR3 protein: CASSTRSTGSEKLFF; CDR3 DNA: TGTGCCAGCAGCACCCGCTCGACAGGAAGTGAAAAACTGTTTTTT
clone size: NA; V gene: TRBV2; D gene: NA; J gene: TRBJ2-3; CDR3 protein: CASKGRAVTDTQYF; CDR3 DNA: TGTGCCAGCAAAGGCAGGGCGGTCACAGATACGCAGTATTTT